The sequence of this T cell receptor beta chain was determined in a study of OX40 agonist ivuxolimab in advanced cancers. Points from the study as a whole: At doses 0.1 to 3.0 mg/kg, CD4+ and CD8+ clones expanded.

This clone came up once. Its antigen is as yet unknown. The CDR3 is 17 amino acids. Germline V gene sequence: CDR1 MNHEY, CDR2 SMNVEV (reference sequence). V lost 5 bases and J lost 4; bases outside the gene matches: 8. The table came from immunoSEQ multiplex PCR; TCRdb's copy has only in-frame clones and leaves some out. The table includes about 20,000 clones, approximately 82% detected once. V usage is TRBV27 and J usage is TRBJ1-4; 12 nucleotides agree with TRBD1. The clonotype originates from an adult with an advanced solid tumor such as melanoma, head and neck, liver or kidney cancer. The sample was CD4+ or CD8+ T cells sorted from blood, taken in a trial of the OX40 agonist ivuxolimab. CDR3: CASSEGTGGVLNEKLFF. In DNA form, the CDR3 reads TGTGCCAGCAGTGAAGGGACAGGGGGCGTTCTTAATGAAAAACTGTTTTTT.